This T cell receptor (beta chain) was sequenced during a study of blood T cell repertoires in COVID-19. Study-wide background: The samples span acute and convalescent COVID-19 from the United States, Italy and Spain. PBMCs, B-cell-depleted T cells, or T cells provided the cDNA or gDNA that made up the material.

Original processing notes: By means of reference gene primer amplification, nucleated cell counts were estimated. The table came from immunoSEQ multiplex PCR; TCRdb's copy has only in-frame clones and leaves some out. The DNA was the basis for D and trimming; V, J and clone size are from that table. The sample holds around 230,000 clones, 65% to 85% seen once. The specimen sequenced was peripheral blood. The receptor's source is a man aged 40-55 years with acute or convalescent COVID-19.

DNA for the CDR3: TGTGCCAGCTCCGGGACAGGGAAGACCCAGTACTTC. The encoded protein is CASSGTGKTQYF. The chain has TRBV5-6 and TRBJ2-5; TRBD1 matches 9 bases. V shed 7 bases and J 6 bases; nucleotides not matched to a gene: 4. Germline CDR1 and CDR2: SGHDT and YYEEEE. The CDR3 spans 12 residues.